A single sample is the source of the 10 T cell receptor beta chains below, sequenced in a study of blood T cell repertoires in COVID-19. TCRdb's copy holds only in-frame clones and misses some; the assay was immunoSEQ multiplex PCR. The data hold approximately 240,000 clones, with less than 90% observed a single time. Sample: peripheral blood. All receptors derive from a woman between 55 and 75 years old who had recovered from COVID-19.

J is TRBJ1-2 and V is TRBV27, with TRBD1 identical over 7 bases. V shed 5 bases, J shed 3 bases, and the junction held 9 bases outside the gene matches. This CDR3 contains 15 residues. From germline, CDR1 is MNHEY and CDR2 SMNVEV (reference sequence). Here the CDR3 DNA reads TGTGCCAGCAGTGACCCTAACAGGGGTCACTATGGCTACACCTTC. It codes for CASSDPNRGHYGYTF.

This chain connects TRBV7-9 to TRBJ1-1; a weak D match, TRBD1 (5 bases). Trimming shortened V by 1 base and J by 0 bases, and 12 bases separated the two germline ends. The CDR3 consists of 16 residues. The germline V gene has CDR1 SEHNR and CDR2 FQNEAQ (reference sequence). This chain's CDR3 is CASSLVAGLLNTEAFF. CDR3 DNA: TGTGCCAGCAGCTTAGTAGCGGGGCTCTTGAACACTGAAGCTTTCTTT.

This chain joins TRBV18 and TRBJ2-5, with TRBD2 as a possible D gene (5 bases). The germline gives CDR1 KGHSH, CDR2 LQKENI. Trimming pared 3 bases from V and 4 bases from J, leaving 9 bases between. The CDR3 is made up of 13 amino acids. CDR3 residues: CASSPQSGETQYF. In DNA form, the CDR3 reads TGTGCCAGCTCACCCCAAAGCGGAGAGACCCAGTACTTC.

The V gene is TRBV18, the J gene TRBJ1-5; 9 nucleotides align to TRBD1. From germline, CDR1 is KGHSH and CDR2 LQKENI. V lost 2 bases to trimming and J lost 6 bases; unmatched junction nucleotides: 5. The length of the CDR3 is 15 residues. In nucleotides, the CDR3 is TGTGCCAGCTCACCATCCACAGGGGGCCCTCAGCCCCAGCATTTT. Encoded protein: CASSPSTGGPQPQHF.

This clone has a single count. The rearrangement uses TRBV10-3 and TRBJ2-7, with D possibly TRBD2 on 6 matching bases. V shed 10 bases and J shed 6 bases, with 22 bases lying between them. This CDR3 region has 14 residues. The V gene's germline CDR1 is ENHRY and CDR2 SYGVKD. Written as DNA, the CDR3 is TGTGCCACCTTATGGGGGGACGGCCCGTCCGAGCAGTACTTC. This translates into CATLWGDGPSEQYF.

J is TRBJ1-4 and V is TRBV5-6; D gene unclear. The CDR3 runs to 15 residues. V dropped 3 bases and J dropped 0 bases, with 9 bases sitting between them. Germline CDR1 and CDR2: SGHDT and YYEEEE. The CDR3 region is CASSSPRATNEKLFF. Here the CDR3 DNA reads TGTGCCAGCAGCTCCCCCCGGGCAACTAATGAAAAACTGTTTTTT.

The CDR3 sequence: CAISGQGRNEQFF. Here the CDR3 DNA reads TGTGCCATCTCTGGACAGGGGAGGAATGAGCAGTTCTTC. The genes are TRBV10-3 and TRBJ2-1; TRBD1 agrees at 9 bases. V lost 8 bases and J lost 7; bases outside the gene matches: 6. The CDR3 sequence is 13 residues long. The germline gives CDR1 ENHRY, CDR2 SYGVKD.

The V gene is TRBV5-1, the J gene TRBJ2-3, with 14 bases matching TRBD2. V was pared by 3 bases and J by 7 bases, with 7 bases of the junction left unmatched. The germline V gene encodes CDR1 SGHRS and CDR2 YFSETQ. The CDR3 has 16 amino acids. CDR3 coding DNA: TGCGCCAGCAGCTCGAGACTAGCGGGGGGGAGCCATACGCAGTATTTT. It translates to CASSSRLAGGSHTQYF.

This chain links TRBV5-1 with TRBJ2-2, with 8 bases aligning to TRBD2. In germline, CDR1 is SGHRS, CDR2 YFSETQ. With V trimmed by 0 bases and J by 2 bases, 3 bases remained unmatched. This CDR3 is built from 16 residues. The CDR3 is CASSLVSGANTGELFF. In DNA form, the CDR3 reads TGCGCCAGCAGCTTGGTTAGCGGGGCCAACACCGGGGAGCTGTTTTTT.

The chain links TRBV7-9 to TRBJ1-3; the D is unclear. This CDR3 has 14 amino acids. V was pared by 5 bases and J by 0 bases, with 8 bases between. Germline-derived CDR1 and CDR2 are SEHNR and FQNEAQ (reference sequence). CDR3 residues: CASSLQSSGNTIYF. The CDR3 DNA sequence: TGTGCCAGCAGCCTACAGAGCTCTGGAAACACCATATATTTT.